This TCR beta chain was sequenced for a study of OX40 agonist ivuxolimab in advanced cancers. In terms of the full investigation: Ivuxolimab was an agonistic, fully human IgG2 monoclonal antibody directed against OX40 (CD134), a costimulatory receptor. Intravenous ivuxolimab was administered to patients every 2 weeks at six dose levels: 0.01, 0.1, 0.3, 1.5, 3 and 10 mg/kg. Of the roughly 52 patients in dose escalation, about 20 had hepatocellular carcinoma, roughly 15 had melanoma, 9 had renal cell carcinoma and 9 had head and neck cancer. A male proportion of roughly 80% and a mean age of roughly 55 years, ranging from roughly 23 to 85, were recorded for the dose-escalation cohort. Patients were allowed to have had prior anti-PD-1, anti-PD-L1 or anti-CTLA-4 therapy, and roughly 40% of the dose-escalation patients had been treated with checkpoint inhibitors. Partial responses occurred in three dose-escalation patients, of whom one had hepatocellular carcinoma and two had cutaneous melanoma. Peripheral TCRbeta sequencing aimed to test whether ivuxolimab altered TCR sequence diversity and caused clonal T-cell expansion. The paper describes the monotherapy dose-escalation part (N ≈ 52 patients) of the phase I trial of ivuxolimab.

Patients with a history of autoimmune disease or receiving systemic immunosuppression were excluded from the trial. Peripheral blood for TCR sequencing was collected from all dose cohorts at baseline, on cycle 4 day 1, and on cycle 7 day 1. Samples came from an open-label, multicenter, first-in-human phase I dose-escalation trial of ivuxolimab. Adults with locally advanced or metastatic melanoma, renal cell carcinoma, hepatocellular carcinoma or head and neck squamous cell carcinoma were enrolled in the trial. Before TCR sequencing, CD4+ and CD8+ T cells were separately sorted from peripheral blood. For sequencing of the TCRbeta CDR3 region, genomic DNA was extracted from the sorted cells. The immunoSEQ Assay was used to sequence the TCRbeta CDR3 regions. In its TCRdb copy, this immuneACCESS table keeps in-frame sequences only and misses some clones. Where compared with another copy, unresolved V genes explain less than half of these, and the others have no known cause. Across this sample there are 80,000 to 100,000 clones, with approximately 93% seen only once. The ten largest clones represent 0.26% of the sample.

Concerning this clone itself: Its antigen has not been determined. It has no much larger one-base neighbor in the sample; base qualities were not kept.

General study outcomes and caveats: Clonal expansion of both CD4+ and CD8+ blood T cells was observed from baseline to week 6 at doses 0.1 to 3.0 mg/kg. The antigen specificity of the clonally expanded peripheral T cells was not determined. In the 0.1-3.0 mg/kg groups, partial responders were among the patients with the lowest normalized peripheral clonal expansion, particularly in CD8+ T cells. After ivuxolimab, CD8+ T cells had more expanded clones than CD4+ T cells on average. Low levels of normalized T-cell clonal expansion were also shown by some nonresponding patients.

The CDR3 sequence holds 16 residues, the cysteine and valine included. Only CDR3 DNA is held: 48 bases, read in frame from base 1. V is pared back by 2 bases and J by 1 base, with 15 bases lying between the germline termini. CDR1 and CDR2, looked up from the germline V gene, are LGHNA and YSLEER. The V and J genes are TRBV4-3 and TRBJ2-7; possibly the D gene is TRBD1, per 5 matching bases. The material sequenced was CD4+ or CD8+ T cells sorted from blood, taken in a trial of the OX40 agonist ivuxolimab. This clonotype was obtained from an adult with an advanced solid tumor such as melanoma, head and neck, liver or kidney cancer. The CDR3 sequence is CASSQWQGFESYEQYV. In nucleotides, the sequence is TGCGCCAGCAGCCAATGGCAGGGTTTTGAATCCTACGAGCAGTACGTC.